The present TCR beta chain was sequenced within a study of blood T cell repertoires in COVID-19 (TCRdb year 2020). Broadly, across the study: Samples covering the acute and convalescent phases of COVID-19 were provided by collaborators in the United States, Italy and Spain. The material from the prospective study consisted of cDNA or gDNA derived from T cells, B-cell-depleted T cells, or PBMCs. The dataset comprised deeply sampled blood TCRbeta repertoires from subjects exposed to, actively infected with, or recovered from COVID-19. The repertoires were released in a freely available public database meant as a resource for research on the immune response to SARS-CoV-2. Samples were obtained from the ongoing ImmuneRACE study (first 160 participants) and from 1,254 subjects provided by 6 global collaborators. Nearly every sample came with metadata listing a de-identified subject ID, COVID-19 status, age in years and sex. Where HLA class I and class II types were available, the types were taken from metadata supplied by the sample provider, not from assay-based typing. Findings and caveats that apply to the study as a whole: The quantity of clinical and demographic metadata differed by source and by participant and was supplied without curation.

TCRbeta CDR3 regions were amplified from genomic DNA by means of the immunoSEQ Assay, a bias-controlled multiplex PCR. The original methods were these. The number of nucleated cells in each sample was estimated by amplification of reference gene primers within the assay. To quantify the absolute abundance of each unique TCRbeta CDR3 rearrangement, sequence reads were collapsed and filtered. For each sample, productive Simpson clonality was calculated as the square root of Simpson's diversity index over productive rearrangements. TCRdb limited this immuneACCESS table to in-frame rearrangements with V and J called. A share of clones is missing; checked studies link under half to unresolved V genes, and the rest is unexplained. That table gives V, J and clone size, and the DNA gave D and trimming. For this sample there are a few hundred thousand clones; 85% appear just once. Roughly 3.6% of the sample is taken by the ten largest.

The collaborating institutions used their own protocols to collect whole blood in K2EDTA tubes. For TCRbeta analysis, collaborators shipped samples as frozen whole blood, isolated PBMCs, or DNA extracted from either of those sample types. As concerns this clone: Its binding antigen is unknown. There are no base qualities to consult, and no much larger clone falls within one base.

This receptor was obtained from a woman aged 18-29 years with acute or convalescent COVID-19. Sequences were obtained from peripheral blood.

CDR3 protein: CASSYSGSTEAFF. The DNA sequence follows: TGTGCCAGCAGTTATTCCGGGAGCACTGAAGCTTTCTTT. This receptor chain uses TRBV6-6 and TRBJ1-1, with no confident D gene call. CDR1 and CDR2, looked up from the germline V gene (reference sequence), are MNHNY and SVGAGI. V and J lose 3 bases and 4 bases, and a span of 9 bases separates them. The cysteine opens and the phenylalanine closes a CDR3 of 13 amino acids. Only the CDR3 DNA is retained, 39 bases long and in frame from the first base.